This T cell receptor (beta chain) was identified in a study of blood T cell repertoires in COVID-19 (TCRdb year 2020). About the investigation overall: The collaborator samples originated in the United States, Italy and Spain and spanned the acute and convalescent phases of COVID-19. Where available, HLA class I and class II types were obtained from metadata supplied by the sample provider rather than from assay-based typing. Samples were obtained from the ongoing ImmuneRACE study (first 160 participants) and from some 1,300 subjects provided by 6 global collaborators. The prospective study material was composed of cDNA or gDNA derived from T cells, B-cell-depleted T cells, or PBMCs. A de-identified subject ID, COVID-19 status, age in years and sex were almost always included in the sample metadata. The repertoires were released in a freely available public database intended as a resource for research on the immune response to SARS-CoV-2. The dataset comprised deeply sampled blood TCRbeta repertoires from subjects exposed to, actively infected with, or recovered from COVID-19.

TCRbeta CDR3 regions were amplified from genomic DNA using the immunoSEQ Assay, a bias-controlled multiplex PCR. On the authors' methods: Nucleated cell counts per sample were estimated from amplification of reference gene primers within the assay. Sequence reads were collapsed and filtered to measure the absolute abundance of every unique TCRbeta CDR3 rearrangement. For each sample, productive Simpson clonality was calculated as the square root of Simpson's diversity index across productive rearrangements. TCRdb stores this immuneACCESS table with in-frame sequences only. Part of the clones is absent; in the studies checked, under half of the shortfall reflects unresolved V genes, and no reason is known for the rest. V, J and clone size are those of that table, while D and trimming were read from the DNA. The sample table contains 120,000 or so clones; only one count was recorded for more than 75% of them. The ten largest clonotypes hold approximately 3.4% of the sample.

The collaborating institutions used their own protocols to collect whole blood in K2EDTA tubes. Collaborator samples were shipped for TCRbeta analysis as frozen whole blood, isolated PBMCs, or DNA extracted from either sample type. About this clone: It has no known antigen specificity. Base-call qualities are not available, and no considerably larger clone is one nucleotide away.

The junction carries 13 bases between V and J, which are trimmed by 3 bases and 5 bases respectively. Taken from the germline V gene, the CDR1 and CDR2 loops are SNHLY and FYNNEI. The CDR3 measures 14 amino acids from cysteine to phenylalanine. Of the read, only the CDR3 DNA is kept; its 42 bases are in frame from base 1. Here is what the overall study found, with its caveats: The quantity of clinical and demographic metadata differed by source and by participant and was supplied without curation.

Source material: peripheral blood. This TCR derives from a woman aged 45-65 years with acute or convalescent COVID-19. The V gene is TRBV2 and the J gene is TRBJ1-2; no D segment can be confidently identified. The CDR3 region reads CASSEGPGLYGYTF. The DNA sequence follows: TGTGCCAGCAGTGAGGGCCCGGGGTTATATGGCTACACCTTC.